Sequencing of this T cell receptor (beta chain) was carried out in a study of T cell responses to AZD1222 COVID-19 vaccine. Study conclusions and caveats: Spike-specific TCR breadth and depth grew following two AZD1222 doses.

Trimming removed 7 bases from V and 4 bases from J; junction bases left unmatched: 5. CDR1 MNHEY and CDR2 SVGAGI come from the germline V gene. This CDR3 region has 13 residues. Libraries were prepared by immunoSEQ multiplex PCR; TCRdb keeps only in-frame clonotypes and omits some of them. The sample includes about 84,000 clones, about 83% of them seen just once. With respect to this clone: Its antigen is undetermined.

Source: peripheral blood, taken 28 days after the second AZD1222 dose. This sequence was found in an adult who received the AZD1222 COVID-19 vaccine. The chain has TRBV6-5 and TRBJ1-2; 8 bases line up with TRBD1. CDR3 amino acids: CASTPQGAYGYTF. The CDR3, as DNA: TGTGCCAGCACCCCCCAGGGGGCCTATGGCTACACCTTC.